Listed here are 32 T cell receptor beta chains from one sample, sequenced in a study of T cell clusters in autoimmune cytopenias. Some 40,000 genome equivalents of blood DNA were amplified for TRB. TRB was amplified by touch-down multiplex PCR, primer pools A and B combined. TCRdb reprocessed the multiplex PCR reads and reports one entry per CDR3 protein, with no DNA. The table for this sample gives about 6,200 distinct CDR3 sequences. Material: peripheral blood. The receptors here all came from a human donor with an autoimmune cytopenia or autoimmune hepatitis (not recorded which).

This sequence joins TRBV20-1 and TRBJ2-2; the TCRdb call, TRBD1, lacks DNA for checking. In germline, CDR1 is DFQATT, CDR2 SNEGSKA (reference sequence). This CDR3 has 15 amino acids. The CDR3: CSANVRGVYTGELFF.

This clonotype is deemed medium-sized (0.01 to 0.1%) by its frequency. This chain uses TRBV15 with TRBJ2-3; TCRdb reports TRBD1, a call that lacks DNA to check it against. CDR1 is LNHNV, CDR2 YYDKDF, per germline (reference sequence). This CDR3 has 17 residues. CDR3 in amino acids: CATSLLYTTGGSDTQYF.

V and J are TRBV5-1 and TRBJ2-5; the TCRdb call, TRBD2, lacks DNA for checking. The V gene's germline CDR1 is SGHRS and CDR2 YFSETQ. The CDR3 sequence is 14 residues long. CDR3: CASQREGAGETQYF. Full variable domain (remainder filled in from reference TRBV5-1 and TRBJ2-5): KAGVTQTPRYLIKTRGQQVTLSCSPISGHRSVSWYQQTPGQGLQFLFEYFSETQRNKGNFPGRFSGRQFSNSRSEMNVSTLELGDSALYLCASQREGAGETQYFGPGTRLLVL.

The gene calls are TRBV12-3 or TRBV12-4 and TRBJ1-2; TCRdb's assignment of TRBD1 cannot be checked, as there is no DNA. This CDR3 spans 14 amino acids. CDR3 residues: CASSLAHRGGGYTF.

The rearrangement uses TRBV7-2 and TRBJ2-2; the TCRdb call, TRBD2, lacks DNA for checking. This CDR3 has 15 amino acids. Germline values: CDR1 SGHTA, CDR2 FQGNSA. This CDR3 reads CASSLARGGTGELFF.

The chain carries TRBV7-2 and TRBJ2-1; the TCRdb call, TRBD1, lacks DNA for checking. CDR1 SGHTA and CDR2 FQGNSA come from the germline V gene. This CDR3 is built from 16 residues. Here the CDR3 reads CASSPPTGIRDNEQFF.

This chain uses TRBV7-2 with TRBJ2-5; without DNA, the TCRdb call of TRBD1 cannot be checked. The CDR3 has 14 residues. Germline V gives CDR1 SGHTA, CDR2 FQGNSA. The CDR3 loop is CASSGDRDQETQYF.

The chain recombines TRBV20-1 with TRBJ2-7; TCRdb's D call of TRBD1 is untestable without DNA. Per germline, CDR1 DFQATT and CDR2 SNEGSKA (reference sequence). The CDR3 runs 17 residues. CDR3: CSAPGGPGTGVSYEQYF.

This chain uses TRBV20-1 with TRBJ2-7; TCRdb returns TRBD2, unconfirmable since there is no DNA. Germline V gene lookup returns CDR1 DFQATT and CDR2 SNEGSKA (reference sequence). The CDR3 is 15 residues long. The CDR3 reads CSARAPGLAGSEQYF.

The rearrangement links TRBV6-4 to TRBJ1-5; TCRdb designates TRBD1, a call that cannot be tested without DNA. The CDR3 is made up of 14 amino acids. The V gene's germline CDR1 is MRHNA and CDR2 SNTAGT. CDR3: CAKPGQQYHQPQHF.

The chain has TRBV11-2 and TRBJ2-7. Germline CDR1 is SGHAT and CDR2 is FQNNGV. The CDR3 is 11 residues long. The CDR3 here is CASSPLHEQYF.

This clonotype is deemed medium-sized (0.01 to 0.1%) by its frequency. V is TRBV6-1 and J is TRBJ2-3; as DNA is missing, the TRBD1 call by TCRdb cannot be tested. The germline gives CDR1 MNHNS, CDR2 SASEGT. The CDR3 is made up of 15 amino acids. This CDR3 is CASSLGVGESDTQYF.

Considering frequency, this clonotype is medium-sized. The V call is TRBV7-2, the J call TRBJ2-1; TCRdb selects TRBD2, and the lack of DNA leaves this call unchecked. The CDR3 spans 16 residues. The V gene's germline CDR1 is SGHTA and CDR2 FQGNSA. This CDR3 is CASSLVPSGGADEQFF.

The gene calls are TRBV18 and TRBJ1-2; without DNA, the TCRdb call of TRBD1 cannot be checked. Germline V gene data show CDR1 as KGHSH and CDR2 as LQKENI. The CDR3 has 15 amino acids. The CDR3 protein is CASSPPTQGAIGYTF.

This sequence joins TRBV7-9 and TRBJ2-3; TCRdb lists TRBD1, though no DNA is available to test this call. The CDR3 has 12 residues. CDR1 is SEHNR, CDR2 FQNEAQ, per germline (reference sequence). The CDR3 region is CASSFQGDTQYF.

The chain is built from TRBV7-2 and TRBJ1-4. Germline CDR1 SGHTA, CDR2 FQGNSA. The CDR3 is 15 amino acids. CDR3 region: CASSSTPATNEKLFF.

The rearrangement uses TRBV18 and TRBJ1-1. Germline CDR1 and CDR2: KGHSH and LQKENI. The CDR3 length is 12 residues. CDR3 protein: CASYQRNTEAFF.

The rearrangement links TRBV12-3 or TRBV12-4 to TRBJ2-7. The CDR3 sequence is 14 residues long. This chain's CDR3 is CASSFTGFSYEQYF.

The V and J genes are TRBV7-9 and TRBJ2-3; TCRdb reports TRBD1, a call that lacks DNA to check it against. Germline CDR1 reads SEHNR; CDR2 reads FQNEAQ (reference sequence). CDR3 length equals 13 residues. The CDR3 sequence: CASSLQGGDTQYF. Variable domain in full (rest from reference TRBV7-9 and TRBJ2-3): DTGVSQNPRHKITKRGQNVTFRCDPISEHNRLYWYRQTLGQGPEFLTYFQNEAQLEKSRLLSDRFSAERPKGSFSTLEIQRTEQGDSAMYLCASSLQGGDTQYFGPGTRLTVL.

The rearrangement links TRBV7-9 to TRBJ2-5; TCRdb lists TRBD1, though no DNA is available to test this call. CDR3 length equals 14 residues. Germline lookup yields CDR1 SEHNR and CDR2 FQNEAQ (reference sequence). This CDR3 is CASSQFGHRETQYF.

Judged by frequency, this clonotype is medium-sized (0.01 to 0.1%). The CDR3 spells CASSATDGSSGNTIYF. The V and J genes are TRBV6-1 and TRBJ1-3. Germline V gene sequence: CDR1 MNHNS, CDR2 SASEGT. The CDR3 spans 16 residues.

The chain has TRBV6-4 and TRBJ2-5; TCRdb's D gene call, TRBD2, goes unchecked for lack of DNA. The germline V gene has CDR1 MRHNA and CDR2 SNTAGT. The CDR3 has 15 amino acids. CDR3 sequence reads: CARSRLAGEQETQYF.

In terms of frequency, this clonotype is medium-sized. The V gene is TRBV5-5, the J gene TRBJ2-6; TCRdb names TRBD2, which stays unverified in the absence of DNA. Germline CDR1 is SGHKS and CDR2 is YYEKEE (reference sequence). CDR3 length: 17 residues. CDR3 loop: CASSLLAGGHGANVLTF.

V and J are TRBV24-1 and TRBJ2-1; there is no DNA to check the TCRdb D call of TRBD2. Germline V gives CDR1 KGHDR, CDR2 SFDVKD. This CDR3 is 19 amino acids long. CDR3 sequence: CATSDLGLAGGRPYNEQFF.

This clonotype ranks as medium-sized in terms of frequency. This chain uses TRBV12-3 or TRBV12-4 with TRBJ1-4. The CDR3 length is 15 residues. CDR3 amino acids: CASSPKTSRIEKLFF.

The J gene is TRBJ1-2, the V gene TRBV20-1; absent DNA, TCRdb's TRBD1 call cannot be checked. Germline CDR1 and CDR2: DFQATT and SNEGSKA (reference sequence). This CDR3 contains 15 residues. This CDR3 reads CSAPPFGPAGGGYTF.

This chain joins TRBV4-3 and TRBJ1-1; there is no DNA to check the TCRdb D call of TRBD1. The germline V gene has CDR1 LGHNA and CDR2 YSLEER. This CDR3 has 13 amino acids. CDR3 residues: CASSVGQGAEAFF.

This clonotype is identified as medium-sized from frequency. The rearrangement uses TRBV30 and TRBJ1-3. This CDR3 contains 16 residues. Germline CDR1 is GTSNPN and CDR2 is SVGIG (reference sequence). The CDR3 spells CAWSVLRLSSGNTIYF.

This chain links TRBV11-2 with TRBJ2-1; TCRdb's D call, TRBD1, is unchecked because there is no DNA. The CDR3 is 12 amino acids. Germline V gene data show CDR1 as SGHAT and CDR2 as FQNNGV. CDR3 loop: CASSLTPPARFF. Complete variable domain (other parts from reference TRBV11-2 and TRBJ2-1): EAGVAQSPRYKIIEKRQSVAFWCNPISGHATLYWYQQILGQGPKLLIQFQNNGVVDDSQLPKDRFSAERLKGVDSTLKIQPAKLEDSAVYLCASSLTPPARFFGPGTRLTVL.

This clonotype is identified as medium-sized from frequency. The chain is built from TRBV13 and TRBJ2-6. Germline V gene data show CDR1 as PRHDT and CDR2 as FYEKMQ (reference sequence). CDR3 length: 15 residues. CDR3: CASSLESSGANVLTF.

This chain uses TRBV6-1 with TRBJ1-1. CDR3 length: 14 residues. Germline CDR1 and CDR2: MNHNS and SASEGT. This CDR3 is CASNRLPMNTEAFF.

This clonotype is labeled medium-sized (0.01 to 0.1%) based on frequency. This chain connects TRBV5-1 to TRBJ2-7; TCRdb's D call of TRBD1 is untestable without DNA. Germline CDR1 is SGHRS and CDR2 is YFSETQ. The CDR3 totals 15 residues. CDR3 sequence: CASSLQGQGTYEQYF.